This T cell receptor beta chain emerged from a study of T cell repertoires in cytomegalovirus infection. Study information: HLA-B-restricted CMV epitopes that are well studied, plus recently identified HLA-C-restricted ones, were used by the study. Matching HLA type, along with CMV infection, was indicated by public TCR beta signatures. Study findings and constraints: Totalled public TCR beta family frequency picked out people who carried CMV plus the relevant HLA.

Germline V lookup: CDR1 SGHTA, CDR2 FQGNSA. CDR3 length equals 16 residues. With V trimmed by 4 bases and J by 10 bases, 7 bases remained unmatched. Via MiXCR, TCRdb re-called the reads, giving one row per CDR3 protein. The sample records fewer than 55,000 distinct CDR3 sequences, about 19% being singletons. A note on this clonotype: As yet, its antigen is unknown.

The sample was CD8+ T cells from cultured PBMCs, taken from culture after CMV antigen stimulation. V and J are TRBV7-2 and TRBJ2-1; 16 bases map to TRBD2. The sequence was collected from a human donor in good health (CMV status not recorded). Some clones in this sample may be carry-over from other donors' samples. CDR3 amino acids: CASSSSGTSGGAEQFF. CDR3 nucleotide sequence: TGTGCCAGCAGCTCTTCCGGGACTAGCGGGGGGGCGGAGCAGTTCTTC.